Presented here are 8 T cell receptor beta chains from one specimen sequenced in a study of blood T cell repertoires in COVID-19. The method was immunoSEQ multiplex PCR; TCRdb's version includes in-frame clones alone and lacks a portion of them. Of roughly 46,000 clones in the sample, about four fifths were seen once. Sample: peripheral blood. Receptor source: a man in his sixties with acute or convalescent COVID-19.

The genes are TRBV12-3 or TRBV12-4 and TRBJ2-7; 10 positions agree with TRBD1. After removal of 9 bases from V and 5 bases from J, the junction contained 4 bases not matched to a gene. The CDR3 extends over 12 amino acids. CDR3 in DNA: TGTGCCAGTGGGACAGGGGCGCACGAGCAGTACTTC. Translated, it gives CASGTGAHEQYF.

This clone was seen a handful of times. The chain combines TRBV6-1 with TRBJ2-7, with D possibly TRBD1 on 5 matching bases. The CDR3 has 12 amino acids. Per germline, CDR1 MNHNS and CDR2 SASEGT. With 2 bases removed from V and 8 bases from J, the gap between germline ends came to 10 bases. DNA for the CDR3: TGTGCCAGCAGTGAAAGGCAGGGAAAGCAGTACTTC. It specifies CASSERQGKQYF.

The V gene is TRBV3-1 (or the pseudogene TRBV3-2), the J gene TRBJ2-1, with 7 bases identical to TRBD1. The junction had 6 bases not matched to a gene; V was cut back by 1 base and J by 3 bases. Germline CDR1 reads LGHDT; CDR2 reads YNNKEL (reference sequence). This CDR3 region has 16 residues. The CDR3 region is CASSQGRTGVYNEQFF. In DNA, the CDR3 is TGTGCCAGCAGCCAAGGAAGGACAGGAGTCTACAATGAGCAGTTCTTC.

V and J are TRBV7-8 and TRBJ1-1; the D gene is possibly TRBD1 (5 bases). This CDR3 spans 16 amino acids. CDR1 and CDR2 from the germline V gene are SGHVS and FQNEAQ. V shed 4 bases and J shed 0 bases, with 15 bases lying between them. In nucleotides, the CDR3 is TGTGCCAGCAGCTCTTCGGGGGAGGGGTTGAACACTGAAGCTTTCTTT. It specifies CASSSSGEGLNTEAFF.

This chain links TRBV7-3 with TRBJ2-1; D may be TRBD1 (6 bases). The CDR3 has 13 residues. V shed 5 bases and J shed 8 bases, with 13 bases lying between them. The germline V gene encodes CDR1 SGHTA and CDR2 FQGTGA. The CDR3 is CASSRRQGYEQFF. The CDR3 DNA reads TGTGCCAGCAGCCGAAGGCAGGGGTATGAGCAGTTCTTC. Full variable domain (outside the CDR3, taken from reference TRBV7-3 and TRBJ2-1): GAGVSQTPSNKVTEKGKYVELRCDPISGHTALYWYRQSLGQGPEFLIYFQGTGAADDSGLPNDRFFAVRPEGSVSTLKIQRTERGDSAVYLCASSRRQGYEQFFGPGTRLTVL.

This chain joins TRBV5-1 and TRBJ1-2, with D possibly being TRBD1 (5 bases). Germline V gives CDR1 SGHRS, CDR2 YFSETQ. V was clipped by 3 bases and J by 5 bases, with 11 bases between them. The CDR3 contains 13 residues. Here the CDR3 reads CASSSREGYGYTF. DNA of the CDR3: TGCGCCAGCAGCTCCAGGGAAGGGTATGGCTACACCTTC.

The V call is TRBV5-4, the J call TRBJ1-3, with 9 bases lining up with TRBD1. Germline CDR1 is SGHNT and CDR2 is YYREEE (reference sequence). J gave up 1 base and V 0 bases, and 2 bases lay outside the gene matches. This CDR3 has 16 residues. The CDR3, as DNA: TGTGCCAGCAGCTTGGTGACAGGGGGATCTGGAAACACCATATATTTT. Protein sequence: CASSLVTGGSGNTIYF.

The chain recombines TRBV7-9 with TRBJ1-4; no firm D call. Germline V gene sequence: CDR1 SEHNR, CDR2 FQNEAQ (reference sequence). Trimming removed 2 bases from V and 7 bases from J, with 8 bases in between. CDR3 length: 13 amino acids. Here the CDR3 DNA reads TGTGCCAGCAGCTTAATCCGGGGTGAAAAACTGTTTTTT. Translation: CASSLIRGEKLFF.